This T cell receptor beta chain was recovered during a study of T cells in Graves' hyperthyroidism and ophthalmopathy. Study-wide results and caveats: Ophthalmopathy got predicted by the model a median around 6.6 months before its onset. Ophthalmopathy was separated from stable hyperthyroidism by a 13 V-J model. Among thyroid clonotypes expanded above 0.001, most also appeared in blood.

As concerns this clonotype: Its matching antigen is unknown.

The source material, RNA transcripts, was used to amplify TCR beta CDR3 regions. The HTBI primer set drove a first-round RT-PCR of the TCR CDR3. In TCRdb, the multiplex PCR reads were re-called with MiXCR into one record per CDR3 protein. The sample has hundreds of thousands of distinct CDR3 sequences; nearly 45% are singletons. The CDR3 is 15 residues long. The germline gives CDR1 DFQATT, CDR2 SNEGSKA (reference sequence). V was trimmed by 5 bases and J by 6 bases, leaving 19 bases between them. The TCR comes from an adult man with Graves' disease, either hyperthyroidism or ophthalmopathy (not recorded which). The V and J genes are TRBV20-1 and TRBJ2-2, with no clear D. The sequencing input was peripheral blood or thyroid tissue (not recorded which). CDR3 nucleotides: TGCAGTGCTCACCAAGGTAGTCTACGAGCCGGGGAGCTGTTTTTT. Translated: CSAHQGSLRAGELFF.